This T cell receptor (beta chain) was sequenced in a study of vaccination and CD4 T cells after COVID-19. Cultured CD4+ T-cell DNA underwent Oncomine TCR Beta short-read sequencing. TCRdb redid the calling of the PCR reads with MiXCR, one entry per CDR3 protein. The sample contains 14,000 to 15,000 distinct CDR3 sequences, approximately 49% of which appear only once. V dropped 3 bases and J dropped 6; count of bases not matched to a gene: 13. Germline CDR1 LGHNA, CDR2 YNFKEQ. The CDR3 extends over 18 amino acids. This clonotype was detected a few times. Its antigen is undetermined. Treatment denoted: approximately 10-day PBMC culture with coronavirus spike peptide pools or control peptides (ViraFEST assay). In the ViraFEST assay, peptide-pool expansion preceded TCR sequencing of expanded clonotypes.

The sequence came from a human donor who had recovered from COVID-19. What was sequenced was CD4+ T cells from blood, cultured in vitro. The chain links TRBV4-2 to TRBJ1-6, with 8 nucleotides matching TRBD1. CDR3 nucleotides: TGTGCCAGCAGCCAGTTAGGACAGGGACCATCCGGTAATTCACCCCTCCACTTT. This sequence encodes CASSQLGQGPSGNSPLHF.